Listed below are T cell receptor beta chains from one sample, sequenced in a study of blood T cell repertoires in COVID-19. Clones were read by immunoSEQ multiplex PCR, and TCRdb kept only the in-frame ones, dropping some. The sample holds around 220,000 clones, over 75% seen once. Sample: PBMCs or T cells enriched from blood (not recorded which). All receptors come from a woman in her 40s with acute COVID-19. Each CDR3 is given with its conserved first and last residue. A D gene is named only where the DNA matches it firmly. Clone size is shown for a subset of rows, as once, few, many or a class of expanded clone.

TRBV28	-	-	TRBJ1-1	CAIWGGQSGTEAFF	TGTGCCATTTGGGGCGGACAGTCGGGCACTGAAGCTTTCTTT
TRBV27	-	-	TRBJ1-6	CASRVVRGSSNSPLHF	TGTGCCAGCAGGGTCGTCCGGGGGTCAAGTAATTCACCCCTCCACTTT
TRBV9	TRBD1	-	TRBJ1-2	CASSARTGYGYTF	TGTGCCAGCAGCGCCCGGACAGGCTATGGCTACACCTTC
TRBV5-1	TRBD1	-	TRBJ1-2	CASSVETGGGYTF	TGCGCCAGCAGCGTAGAGACAGGGGGTGGCTACACCTTC
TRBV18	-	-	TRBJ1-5	CASSPVAVSNQPQHF	TGTGCCAGCTCACCTGTAGCAGTTAGCAATCAGCCCCAGCATTTT
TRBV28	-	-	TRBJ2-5	CASRNPGRAFSETQYF	TGTGCCAGCAGAAATCCCGGCAGGGCATTCTCGGAGACCCAGTACTTC
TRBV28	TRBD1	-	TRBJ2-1	CASSLDGTGGNEQFF	TGTGCCAGCAGTTTAGACGGGACAGGAGGAAATGAGCAGTTCTTC
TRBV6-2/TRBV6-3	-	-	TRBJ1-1	CASSPWTGWDTEAFF	TGTGCCAGCAGCCCCTGGACGGGGTGGGACACTGAAGCTTTCTTT
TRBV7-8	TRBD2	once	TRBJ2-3	CASSLGPSGGAGDTQYF	TGTGCCAGCAGCTTAGGCCCTAGCGGGGGGGCAGGAGATACGCAGTATTTT
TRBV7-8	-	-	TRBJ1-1	CASSPQRVWDTEAFF	TGTGCCAGCAGCCCCCAGAGGGTATGGGACACTGAAGCTTTCTTT
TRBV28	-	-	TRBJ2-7	CASSSRDYEQYF	TGTGCCAGCAGTTCTAGAGACTACGAGCAGTACTTC
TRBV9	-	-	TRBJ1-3	CASSVSWEAGNTIYF	TGTGCCAGCAGCGTAAGTTGGGAGGCTGGAAACACCATATATTTT
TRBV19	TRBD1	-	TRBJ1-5	CASTIQKGAIRQPQHF	TGTGCCAGTACTATTCAAAAGGGGGCGATACGCCAGCCCCAGCATTTT
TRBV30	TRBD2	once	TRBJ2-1	CAWTPLGAASGSLSHEQFF	TGTGCCTGGACCCCCTTGGGGGCGGCTAGCGGGAGTCTTAGCCATGAGCAGTTCTTC
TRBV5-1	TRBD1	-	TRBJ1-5	CASSLGTGASSNQPQHF	TGCGCCAGCAGCTTAGGAACAGGGGCTTCTAGCAATCAGCCCCAGCATTTT
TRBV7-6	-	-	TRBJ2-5	CASSLDLEYQETQYF	TGTGCCAGCAGCTTAGATCTCGAGTACCAAGAGACCCAGTACTTC
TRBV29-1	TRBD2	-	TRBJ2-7	CSVGEGMLYEQYF	TGCAGCGTTGGGGAGGGGATGCTCTACGAGCAGTACTTC
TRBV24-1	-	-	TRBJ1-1	CATSGKGKNTEAFF	TGTGCCACCAGTGGGAAGGGGAAGAACACTGAAGCTTTCTTT
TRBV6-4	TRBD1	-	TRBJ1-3	CAKPGQGSGNTIYF	TGTGCCAAACCGGGACAGGGCTCTGGAAACACCATATATTTT
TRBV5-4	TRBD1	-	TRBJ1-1	CASSNYGQGREAFF	TGTGCCAGCAGTAACTACGGACAGGGGAGAGAAGCTTTCTTT
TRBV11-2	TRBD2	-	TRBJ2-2	CASSLGAGVAGELFF	TGTGCCAGCAGCTTAGGAGCGGGAGTGGCCGGGGAGCTGTTTTTT
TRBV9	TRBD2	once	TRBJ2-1	CASSRGLAGGHSYNEQFF	TGTGCCAGCAGCAGGGGACTAGCGGGGGGCCACTCCTACAATGAGCAGTTCTTC
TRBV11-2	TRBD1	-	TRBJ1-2	CASSLKSGQGSYGYTF	TGTGCCAGCAGCTTAAAGTCGGGACAGGGTTCCTATGGCTACACCTTC
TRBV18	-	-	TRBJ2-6	CASTKPTVTSGANVLTF	TGTGCCAGCACAAAGCCGACAGTCACCTCTGGGGCCAACGTCCTGACTTTC
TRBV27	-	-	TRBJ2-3	CASTLRGLGWDTQYF	TGTGCCAGCACCTTGAGGGGACTTGGGTGGGATACGCAGTATTTT
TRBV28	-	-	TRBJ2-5	CASSSPLTRGVRGYQETQYF	TGTGCCAGCAGTTCCCCCCTGACTAGAGGGGTGCGGGGATACCAAGAGACCCAGTACTTC
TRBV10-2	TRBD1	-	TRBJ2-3	CAIGDRGFGDTQYF	TGCGCCATCGGGGACAGGGGATTTGGAGATACGCAGTATTTT
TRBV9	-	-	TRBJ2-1	CASSVVGQPYNEQFF	TGTGCCAGCAGCGTAGTGGGGCAACCCTACAATGAGCAGTTCTTC
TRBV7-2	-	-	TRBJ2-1	CASSFQQGTYNEQFF	TGTGCCAGCAGCTTTCAACAGGGCACGTACAATGAGCAGTTCTTC